This is a list of T cell receptor beta chains from one sample in a study of regulatory T cells in long-lasting Graves disease. In TCRdb, the multiplex PCR reads were re-called with MiXCR into one record per CDR3 protein. The profile shows some 600,000 distinct CDR3 sequences, roughly 15% of them singletons. The data also belong to a second study, concerning T cells in Graves' hyperthyroidism and ophthalmopathy.

This material consisted of peripheral blood mononuclear cells (PBMCs), taken at new diagnosis, from a patient treated with antithyroid drugs. The receptors were sampled from a man aged 18 to 30 with Graves disease. The CDR3 runs from the conserved cysteine through the conserved F or W. A D gene is named only where the DNA matches it firmly. Size is stated for part of the rows, as once, few or many counts, or as a class when the clone is expanded.

TRBD1	16	many	TRBV3-1	TRBJ1-5	TGTGCCAGCAGCCATGGACGGGACAGGCTCAATCAGCCCCAGCATTTT	CASSHGRDRLNQPQHF
.	18	.	TRBV9	TRBJ2-1	TGTGCCAGCACCGAAAGGGGATATTTGGGTTCTACCTACAATGAGCAGTTCTTC	CASTERGYLGSTYNEQFF
.	13	.	TRBV28	TRBJ2-2	TGTGCCAGCAAGGAGGGATCTGCCGGGGAGCTGTTTTTT	CASKEGSAGELFF
TRBD2	14	.	TRBV30	TRBJ2-3	TGTGCCTGGACCTTAGCGGGAGGGACAGATACGCAGTATTTT	CAWTLAGGTDTQYF
TRBD2	13	many	TRBV2	TRBJ2-1	TGTGCCAGCAGTGAACTCCTAGCGGGGAAGCAGTTCTTC	CASSELLAGKQFF
.	15	many	TRBV5-1	TRBJ1-5	TGCGCCAGCAGCTTGGACGGGGCAGGAGGACAGCCCCAGCATTTT	CASSLDGAGGQPQHF
.	15	.	TRBV10-3	TRBJ2-1	TGTGCCATCAGTGAGGGCTCGAGCTCCTACAATGAGCAGTTCTTC	CAISEGSSSYNEQFF
.	17	many	TRBV20-1	TRBJ2-3	TGCAGTGCTAGAGACCGCGGAGGGGGGTTTAGCACAGATACGCAGTATTTT	CSARDRGGGFSTDTQYF
TRBD1	13	few	TRBV30	TRBJ2-1	TGTGCCTGGAGTGGAACAGGGGGCGTTGAGCAGTTCTTC	CAWSGTGGVEQFF
TRBD2	16	few	TRBV20-1	TRBJ2-3	TGCAGTGCTAGAACCCCTCGGGGGGAGGGCACAGATACGCAGTATTTT	CSARTPRGEGTDTQYF
TRBD2	14	few	TRBV20-1	TRBJ2-7	TGCAGTGCTATATTAGCGGGAGAGCTCTACGAGCAGTACTTC	CSAILAGELYEQYF
.	14	many	TRBV7-2	TRBJ2-7	TGTGCCAGCAGCTTTCGGAACGGGGACCACGAGCAGTACTTC	CASSFRNGDHEQYF
TRBD2	17	.	TRBV7-9	TRBJ2-7	TGTGCCAGCAGCCTCGATACGGGAGGCGAGTGGGGCTACGAGCAGTACTTC	CASSLDTGGEWGYEQYF
TRBD1	15	few	TRBV19	TRBJ2-7	TGTGCCAGTACACCAACAGGGGGGCTGACCTACGAGCAGTACTTC	CASTPTGGLTYEQYF
.	12	.	TRBV6-1	TRBJ1-2	TGTGCCAGCAGACCCCCTGGGTATGGCTACACCTTC	CASRPPGYGYTF
TRBD2	16	many	TRBV5-1	TRBJ2-7	TGCGCCAGCAGCATCGGAGGCGCGGGGGGCCACTACGAGCAGTACTTC	CASSIGGAGGHYEQYF
.	17	.	TRBV5-4	TRBJ2-3	TGTGCCAGCAGCTTGTGGGGCTACAGGGTGGGGGAAGATACGCAGTATTTT	CASSLWGYRVGEDTQYF
TRBD1	15	.	TRBV19	TRBJ2-7	TGTGCCAGTAGTATAGGGACAGGTGGTTTGGACGAGCAGTACTTC	CASSIGTGGLDEQYF
.	15	few	TRBV2	TRBJ2-7	TGTGCCAGCAGTGATCCCGGGAGTCCCCACTACGAGCAGTACTTC	CASSDPGSPHYEQYF
.	15	.	TRBV7-3	TRBJ2-1	TGTGCCAGCAGCTGGGATCGGAGCTCCTACAATGAGCAGTTCTTC	CASSWDRSSYNEQFF
TRBD1	12	many	TRBV28	TRBJ2-7	TGTGCCAGCAGGACAGGGACATACGAGCAGTACTTC	CASRTGTYEQYF
TRBD2	17	many	TRBV7-2	TRBJ2-3	TGTGCCAGCAGGAATACCGGCCGGGGACTAGCGGGATATACGCAGTATTTT	CASRNTGRGLAGYTQYF
.	14	many	TRBV28	TRBJ1-1	TGTGCCAGCAGCTTAGGCAGGGGTTACACTGAAGCTTTCTTT	CASSLGRGYTEAFF
TRBD1	15	.	TRBV5-1	TRBJ1-1	TGCGCCAGCAGCGATACCGGGACAGGGTACACTGAAGCTTTCTTT	CASSDTGTGYTEAFF
TRBD2	17	.	TRBV7-9	TRBJ2-1	TGTGCCAGCAGGGCCGGGACTAGCGGGATGAACTACAATGAGCAGTTCTTC	CASRAGTSGMNYNEQFF
TRBD2	16	many	TRBV20-1	TRBJ2-3	TGCAGTGCTAGAGCTTTAACTAGCGGGGGCACAGATACGCAGTATTTT	CSARALTSGGTDTQYF
TRBD1	15	.	TRBV27	TRBJ1-2	TGTGCCAGCAGTTACCGAGGAGGGGGCAGCTATGGCTACACCTTC	CASSYRGGGSYGYTF
.	15	many	TRBV5-1	TRBJ1-1	TGCGCCAGCAGCTTAGGGGGTGGCCCCGTTACTGAAGCTTTCTTT	CASSLGGGPVTEAFF
.	13	many	TRBV29-1	TRBJ2-7	TGCAGCGTCCAAAAGCCGAGCTCCTACGAGCAGTACTTC	CSVQKPSSYEQYF
.	13	many	TRBV5-1	TRBJ1-5	TGCGCCAGCAGCACGGGGGACCGTGGGCCCCAGCATTTT	CASSTGDRGPQHF
TRBD1	13	many	TRBV29-1	TRBJ1-1	TGCAGCGCCGAGACAGGGAGACACACTGAAGCTTTCTTT	CSAETGRHTEAFF
.	15	.	TRBV5-1	TRBJ2-1	TGCGCCAGCAGCTTGGTTCCAGGGGAGGGCTATGAGCAGTTCTTC	CASSLVPGEGYEQFF
TRBD1	14	many	TRBV6-2/TRBV6-3	TRBJ1-1	TGTGCCAGCAGTGACAGGGGGCTGGGCACTGAAGCTTTCTTT	CASSDRGLGTEAFF
TRBD1	15	many	TRBV29-1	TRBJ2-3	TGCAGCGTTGAAAACCAGGGGGATTCGATAGATACGCAGTATTTT	CSVENQGDSIDTQYF